These T cell receptor beta chains were read from a single sample in a study of cytomegalovirus exposure and HLA in healthy donors. The method was immunoSEQ multiplex PCR; TCRdb's version includes in-frame clones alone and lacks a portion of them. Counted here are under 130,000 clones, 60% to 80% occurring once; the ten biggest clones make up roughly 3.2%. Sample: PBMCs. Receptors were obtained from a man aged 25-45 years in good health and CMV-seronegative. Each CDR3 is given with its conserved first and last residue. Fields, in order: J gene, V gene, D gene, clone size, CDR3 protein, CDR3 DNA. D genes are given only for firm matches. Size is stated for part of the rows, as once, few or many counts, or as a class when the clone is expanded.

>TRBJ2-7|TRBV15|.|once
CATSRARSYEQYF
TGTGCCACCAGCAGAGCCCGCTCCTACGAGCAGTACTTC
>TRBJ2-5|TRBV29-1|.|few
CSVAALGGETQYF
TGCAGCGTTGCGGCGTTGGGGGGAGAGACCCAGTACTTC
>TRBJ2-7|TRBV5-1|.|.
CASSPRGAPYEQYF
TGCGCCAGCAGCCCTCGAGGAGCCCCCTACGAGCAGTACTTC
>TRBJ2-2|TRBV9|.|.
CASSVETGSGPGELFF
TGTGCCAGCAGCGTAGAAACAGGGTCAGGTCCCGGGGAGCTGTTTTTT
>TRBJ2-7|TRBV14|TRBD1|.
CASSQEILGTGSPYEQYF
TGTGCCAGCAGCCAAGAAATCTTAGGGACAGGGAGTCCCTACGAGCAGTACTTC
>TRBJ2-1|TRBV19|TRBD2|once
CASSLPGLGVAEQFF
TGTGCCAGTAGCCTTCCGGGACTAGGGGTAGCTGAGCAGTTCTTC
>TRBJ2-2|TRBV23-1|TRBD2|.
CASSPFKGLVVLQGRPNTGELFF
TGCGCCAGCAGTCCCTTTAAGGGACTAGTCGTTTTGCAGGGACGCCCGAACACCGGGGAGCTGTTTTTT
>TRBJ2-7|TRBV28|.|.
CASSLLVLNEQYF
TGTGCCAGCAGTCTACTGGTCTTGAACGAGCAGTACTTC
>TRBJ1-5|TRBV29-1|.|.
CSVELSPGQPQHF
TGCAGCGTTGAGCTCAGTCCGGGGCAGCCCCAGCATTTT
>TRBJ1-2|TRBV9|TRBD1|.
CASSARRDSSYGYTF
TGTGCCAGCAGCGCGAGAAGGGACAGCTCTTATGGCTACACCTTC
>TRBJ2-7|TRBV6-5|.|.
CASSYRRESDEQYF
TGTGCCAGCAGTTACCGCAGGGAAAGTGACGAGCAGTACTTC
>TRBJ1-5|TRBV19|TRBD1|.
CASSWTGGLYQPQHF
TGTGCCAGTAGTTGGACAGGGGGGCTTTATCAGCCCCAGCATTTT
>TRBJ2-2|TRBV27|.|.
CASKGLGGTGELFF
TGTGCCAGCAAAGGTCTGGGGGGCACCGGGGAGCTGTTTTTT
>TRBJ2-7|TRBV28|.|few
CASSSFRDNSIYEQYF
TGTGCCAGCAGTTCCTTCCGGGACAACTCGATCTACGAGCAGTACTTC
>TRBJ1-2|TRBV6-5|TRBD1|.
CASSYVGTGGIYGYTF
TGTGCCAGCAGTTACGTCGGGACAGGGGGGATCTATGGCTACACCTTC
>TRBJ2-7|TRBV4-3|TRBD1|.
CASSRWGQTYEQYF
TGCGCCAGCAGCCGCTGGGGACAGACCTACGAGCAGTACTTC
>TRBJ2-3|TRBV7-9|.|.
CASSPSKTAKSTDTQYF
TGTGCCAGCAGCCCCTCAAAGACAGCGAAGAGCACAGATACGCAGTATTTT
>TRBJ1-5|TRBV2|.|.
CASSLGAGGQPQHF
TGCGCCAGCAGCCTGGGGGCGGGGGGACAGCCCCAGCATTTT
>TRBJ1-2|TRBV6-1|TRBD1|.
CASRGQTNYGYTF
TGTGCCAGCAGGGGACAGACCAACTATGGCTACACCTTC
>TRBJ1-6|TRBV5-6|.|.
CASSLGSGVGNSPLHF
TGTGCCAGCAGCTTGGGATCGGGGGTAGGGAATTCACCCCTCCACTTT
>TRBJ2-1|TRBV7-2|.|.
CASSLSRNEQFF
TGTGCCAGCAGCTTGAGTCGGAATGAGCAGTTCTTC
>TRBJ2-4|TRBV11-3|.|few
CASSPRQENIQYF
TGTGCCAGCAGCCCCCGACAGGAAAACATTCAGTACTTC
>TRBJ1-2|TRBV28|TRBD1|once
CASSARIYRGCLGYGYTF
TGTGCCAGCAGTGCCCGAATTTACAGGGGGTGCCTCGGCTATGGCTACACCTTC
>TRBJ1-1|TRBV19|.|.
CASTPRGIENTEAFF
TGTGCCAGTACCCCTCGGGGGATCGAGAACACTGAAGCTTTCTTT
>TRBJ1-2|TRBV4-3|.|.
CAGSQVWTAYGYTF
TGCGCCGGCAGCCAAGTGTGGACAGCCTATGGCTACACCTTC
>TRBJ2-7|TRBV18|TRBD1|.
CASSPAGGPYEQYF
TGTGCCAGCTCCCCAGCAGGGGGCCCCTACGAGCAGTACTTC
>TRBJ1-5|TRBV5-1|.|.
CASSCPDTPTGQPQHF
TGCGCCAGCAGCTGCCCGGACACCCCGACGGGTCAGCCCCAGCATTTT
>TRBJ2-7|TRBV27|TRBD1|.
CASRGTGNYEQYF
TGTGCCAGCAGGGGGACAGGGAACTACGAGCAGTACTTC